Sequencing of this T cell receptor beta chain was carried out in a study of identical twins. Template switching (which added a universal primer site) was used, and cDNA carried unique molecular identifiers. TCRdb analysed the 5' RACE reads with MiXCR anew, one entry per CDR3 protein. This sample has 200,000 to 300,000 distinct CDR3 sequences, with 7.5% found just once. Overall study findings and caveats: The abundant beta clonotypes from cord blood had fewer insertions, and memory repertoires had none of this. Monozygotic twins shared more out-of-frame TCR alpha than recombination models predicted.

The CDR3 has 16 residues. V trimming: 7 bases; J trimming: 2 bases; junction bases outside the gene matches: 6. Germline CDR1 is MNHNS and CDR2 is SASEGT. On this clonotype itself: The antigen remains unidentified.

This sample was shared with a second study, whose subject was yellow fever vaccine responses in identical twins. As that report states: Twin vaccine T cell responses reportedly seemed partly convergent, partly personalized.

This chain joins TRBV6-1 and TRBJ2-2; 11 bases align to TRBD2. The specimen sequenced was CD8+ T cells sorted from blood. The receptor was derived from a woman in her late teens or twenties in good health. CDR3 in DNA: TGTGCCAGCACTAGCGGGAGGCGAGGTAACACCGGGGAGCTGTTTTTT. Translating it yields CASTSGRRGNTGELFF.